This TCR beta chain was profiled in a study of T cells in Graves' hyperthyroidism and ophthalmopathy. Amplification yielded TCR beta CDR3 regions, with RNA transcripts as the source. HTBI primers were employed in a first-round RT-PCR of the TCR CDR3. TCRdb reprocessed the multiplex PCR reads via MiXCR and lists one record per CDR3 protein. Of about 700,000 distinct CDR3 sequences in the sample, about 45% are singletons; the top ten hold less than 9%. Germline CDR1 and CDR2: KGHDR and SFDVKD. The ends lost 4 bases at V and 2 bases at J; junction bases unmatched: 6. The CDR3 length is 16 residues. The source material was peripheral blood or thyroid tissue (not recorded which). The genes are TRBV24-1 and TRBJ2-2, with 7 positions matching TRBD1. The source is an adult man with Graves' disease, either hyperthyroidism or ophthalmopathy (not recorded which). CDR3 residues: CATSEDRADNTGELFF. As DNA, the CDR3 is TGTGCCACCAGTGAAGACAGGGCGGATAACACCGGGGAGCTGTTTTTT.